The rows below give T cell receptor beta chains drawn from one sample of a study of human T cells and chemical hapten exposure. TCRdb re-derived calls from the RACE reads in MiXCR, one entry per CDR3 protein. The sample has approximately 84,000 distinct CDR3 sequences, around 10% seen once. The specimen was whole blood, collected in connection with sensitization to the hapten diphenylcyclopropenone (DPC). These receptors originate from a man aged 18 to 30 with alopecia areata. Some clones in this sample may be carry-over from other donors' samples. Each CDR3 is given with its conserved first and last residue. The order of the fields is V gene, CDR3 length, clone size, D gene, J gene, CDR3 protein, CDR3 DNA. A D gene is named only where the DNA matches it firmly. The size entry is marked missing in some rows and otherwise reads once, few, many or a size class.

>TRBV11-3|17|.|.|TRBJ2-2
CASSPGSSAANTGELFF
TGTGCCAGCAGCCCGGGTTCTTCGGCTGCGAACACCGGGGAGCTGTTTTTT
>TRBV11-2|12|many|TRBD1|TRBJ2-7
CASSQDRGEQYF
TGTGCCAGCAGCCAGGACAGGGGAGAGCAGTACTTC
>TRBV11-1|16|few|TRBD2|TRBJ2-2
CASSITSGGNTGELFF
TGTGCCAGCAGCATTACTAGCGGGGGCAACACCGGGGAGCTGTTTTTT
>TRBV5-1|15|.|.|TRBJ2-1
CASSQRTDTYNEQFF
TGCGCCAGCAGCCAACGGACGGATACCTACAATGAGCAGTTCTTC
>TRBV6-2/TRBV6-3|14|.|TRBD2|TRBJ2-5
CASRNSGGQETQYF
TGTGCCAGCAGGAATAGCGGGGGGCAAGAGACCCAGTACTTC
>TRBV7-2|14|.|.|TRBJ1-6
CASSPRPYNSPLHF
TGTGCCAGCAGCCCTAGACCATATAATTCACCCCTCCACTTT
>TRBV5-5|15|few|.|TRBJ1-6
CASSARDKKNSPLHF
TGTGCCAGCAGCGCCCGGGACAAAAAAAATTCACCCCTCCACTTT
>TRBV15|14|.|TRBD1|TRBJ1-1
CATRLDRANTEAFF
TGTGCCACCAGATTGGACAGGGCGAACACTGAAGCTTTCTTT
>TRBV7-8|15|many|.|TRBJ2-1
CASSDPGTPGEEQFF
TGTGCCAGCAGCGATCCCGGGACCCCCGGGGAAGAGCAGTTCTTC
>TRBV5-1|16|.|.|TRBJ1-2
CASSETPTGAGYGYTF
TGCGCCAGCAGCGAAACACCGACGGGGGCAGGCTATGGCTACACCTTC
>TRBV20-1|15|.|.|TRBJ2-3
CSARVAGLSTDTQYF
TGCAGTGCTAGAGTTGCAGGACTGAGCACAGATACGCAGTATTTT
>TRBV12-3/TRBV12-4|18|few|TRBD2|TRBJ2-4
CASSSHDLADLAKNIQYF
TGTGCCAGCAGTTCACACGACCTAGCGGACCTAGCCAAAAACATTCAGTACTTC
>TRBV19|14|.|.|TRBJ2-7
CASSQYSFSYEQYF
TGTGCCAGTAGCCAATACTCGTTCTCCTACGAGCAGTACTTC
>TRBV4-3|16|many|.|TRBJ1-1
CASSQDLGGAVTEAFF
TGCGCCAGCAGCCAAGATTTGGGGGGGGCGGTCACTGAAGCTTTCTTT
>TRBV7-8|18|many|.|TRBJ2-6
CASSLGVAALSGANVLTF
TGTGCCAGCAGCTTAGGGGTAGCTGCTCTATCTGGGGCCAACGTCCTGACTTTC
>TRBV7-6|16|many|.|TRBJ2-3
CASSLIAGASTDTQYF
TGTGCCAGCAGCTTAATCGCGGGGGCAAGCACAGATACGCAGTATTTT
>TRBV29-1|12|.|.|TRBJ2-5
CSVVGLQETQYF
TGCAGCGTTGTAGGGCTTCAAGAGACCCAGTACTTC
>TRBV29-1|12|once|.|TRBJ2-7
CSVEGASYEQYF
TGCAGCGTTGAGGGGGCGTCCTACGAGCAGTACTTC
>TRBV6-2/TRBV6-3|17|.|.|TRBJ2-3
CASSYWRGGLGTDTQYF
TGTGCCAGCAGTTACTGGAGGGGGGGCCTTGGCACAGATACGCAGTATTTT
>TRBV7-2|17|.|TRBD2|TRBJ2-2
CASSLARASGNTGELFF
TGTGCCAGCAGCTTAGCGCGGGCTAGCGGGAACACCGGGGAGCTGTTTTTT
>TRBV29-1|15|.|.|TRBJ2-1
CSVAGAFGSYNEQFF
TGCAGCGTGGCAGGGGCTTTTGGCTCCTACAATGAGCAGTTCTTC